This TCR beta chain was obtained from a study of blood T cells in healthy people across ages. Study background: About one barcoded TCR beta cDNA was captured per two T cells. Study conclusions and caveats: More naive CD4+ cells and higher diversity were found in long-lived than in aged donors. The fall in TCR beta diversity per million T cells was roughly linear with age.

The CDR3 totals 12 residues. CDR1 is MNHNS and CDR2 is SASEGT in the germline V gene. As for this clonotype: No antigen is known for it. Germline and junction disagree at one end, which may indicate a read error.

It was with a sample-barcoded 5' primer and a J-beta primer mix that a second PCR of about 6 to 12 cycles was run. Each CDR3 protein gets one entry after TCRdb re-called the 5' RACE reads with MiXCR. The data show around 650,000 distinct CDR3 sequences, about 30% seen once. The chain has TRBV6-1 and TRBJ1-5; no clear D gene. The material sequenced was blood. This sequence originates from a woman over 75 in good health. In nucleotides, the CDR3 is TGTACCAGCACTATCCGGGGACAGCCCCAGCATTTT. It specifies CTSTIRGQPQHF.